This TCR beta chain was sequenced for a study of shared clonotypes between healthy human individuals. Whole-study results and caveats: It was observed that 5% to 6% of naive CD4 clonotypes were shared across a handful of donors.

To note about this clone: Its antigen remains unknown.

Sorted subsets were amplified in replicate PCRs using approximately 0.2 ug DNA, tens of thousands of T cell genomes. Only in-frame clones appear in the TCRdb table, and some are missing; sequencing was by immunoSEQ multiplex PCR. The sample holds approximately 2.4 million clones, approximately 94% seen once. Trimming left V 4 bases short and J 2 bases short, with 11 bases between. In germline, CDR1 is MNHEY, CDR2 SVGAGI. The CDR3 covers 14 residues. This receptor was taken from a man aged 18 to 30 in good health. Sample: naive CD4+ T cells sorted from blood. The subset was: CD45RA+ positively selected. V and J are TRBV6-5 and TRBJ1-1, with unresolved D. The CDR3 loop is CASSLFVSNTEAFF. Here the CDR3 DNA reads TGTGCCAGCAGTTTGTTCGTCAGCAACACTGAAGCTTTCTTT.